This T cell receptor beta chain originates from a study of shared clonotypes between healthy human individuals. Germline CDR1 reads SGDLS; CDR2 reads YYNGEE. CDR3 length equals 15 residues. Study results and limitations: Sharing across four donors was highest in naive CD4 (roughly 5%) and lowest in memory CD8 (roughly 0.4%).

Genomic DNA of each subset was evenly split across several immunoSEQ plates. The sorted-subset replicate PCRs were given around 190 ng DNA, which is tens of thousands of T cell genomes. Here immunoSEQ multiplex PCR was the method, and the copy in TCRdb shows in-frame clones only, minus some. The data show about 2.4 million clones, roughly 93% seen once. Remarks on this clone: Its antigen is still unknown. Sequence at one end of the junction differs from germline and may be a read error.

J is TRBJ1-3 and V is TRBV9; 10 nucleotides align to TRBD1. The sequence was collected from a man aged 18 to 35 in good health. Some clones in this sample may be carry-over from other donors' samples. What was sequenced was naive CD4+ T cells from PBMCs. Subset: CD45RA+ positively selected. Written as DNA, the CDR3 is TGTGCCAGTAGCGCCGGGACAGGGGATGGAAACACCATATATTTT. Its translation: CASSAGTGDGNTIYF.